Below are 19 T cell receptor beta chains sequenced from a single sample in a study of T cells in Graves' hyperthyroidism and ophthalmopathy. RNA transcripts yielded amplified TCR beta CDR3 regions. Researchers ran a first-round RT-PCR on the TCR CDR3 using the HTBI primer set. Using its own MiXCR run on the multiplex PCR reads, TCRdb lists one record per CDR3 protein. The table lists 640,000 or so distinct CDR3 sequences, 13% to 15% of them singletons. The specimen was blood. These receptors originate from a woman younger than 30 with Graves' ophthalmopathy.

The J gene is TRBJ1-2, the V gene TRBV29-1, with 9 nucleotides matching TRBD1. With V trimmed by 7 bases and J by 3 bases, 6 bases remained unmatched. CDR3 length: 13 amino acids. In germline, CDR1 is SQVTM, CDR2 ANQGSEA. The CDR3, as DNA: TGCAGCGAAAACAGGGGGCGCGACTATGGCTACACCTTC. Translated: CSENRGRDYGYTF.

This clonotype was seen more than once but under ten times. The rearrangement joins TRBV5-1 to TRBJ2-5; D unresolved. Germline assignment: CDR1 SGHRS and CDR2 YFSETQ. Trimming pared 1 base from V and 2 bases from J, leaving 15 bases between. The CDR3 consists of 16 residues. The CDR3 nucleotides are TGCGCCAGCAGCTTGAACTCGCGGCTCAAGCAAGAGACCCAGTACTTC. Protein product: CASSLNSRLKQETQYF.

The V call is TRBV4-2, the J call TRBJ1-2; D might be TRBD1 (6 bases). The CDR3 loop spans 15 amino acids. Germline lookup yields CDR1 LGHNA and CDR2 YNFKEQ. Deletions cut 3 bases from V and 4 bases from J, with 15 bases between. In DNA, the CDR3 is TGTGCCAGCAGCCAGCCCGTTACAGGGAGCTATGGCTACACCTTC. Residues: CASSQPVTGSYGYTF.

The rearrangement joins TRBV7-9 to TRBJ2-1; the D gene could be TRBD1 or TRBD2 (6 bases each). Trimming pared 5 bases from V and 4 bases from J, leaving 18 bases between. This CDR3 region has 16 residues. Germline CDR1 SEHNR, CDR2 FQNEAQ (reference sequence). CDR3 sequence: CASSPPSGAGYNEQFF. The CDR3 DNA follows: TGTGCCAGCAGCCCACCGTCGGGGGCGGGGTACAATGAGCAGTTCTTC.

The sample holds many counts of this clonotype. CDR3 DNA: TGTGCCAGCAGTGTAGGTGGTAGCGGGGAAAGCTCCTACAATGAGCAGTTCTTC. Amino acids: CASSVGGSGESSYNEQFF. This rearrangement joins TRBV2 to TRBJ2-1, with 8 bases aligning to TRBD2. The CDR3 covers 18 residues. With V trimmed by 4 bases and J by 0 bases, 11 bases remained unmatched. Looked up from germline, CDR1 is SNHLY and CDR2 is FYNNEI.

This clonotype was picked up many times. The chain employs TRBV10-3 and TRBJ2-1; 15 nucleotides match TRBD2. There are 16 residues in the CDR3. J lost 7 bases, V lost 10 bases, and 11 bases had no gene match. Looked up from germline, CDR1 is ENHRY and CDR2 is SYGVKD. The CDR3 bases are TGTGCCACTAAACCAGGGACTAGCGGGAGGAGGAATGAGCAGTTCTTC. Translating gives CATKPGTSGRRNEQFF.

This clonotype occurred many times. The CDR3 reads CASRDAGRRKNEQFF. CDR3 nucleotides: TGTGCCAGCAGGGATGCAGGGAGAAGGAAAAATGAGCAGTTCTTC. The J gene is TRBJ2-1, the V gene TRBV6-1, with D possibly called TRBD1 or TRBD2 (5 bases each). V lost 6 bases, J lost 7 bases, and 19 bases lay in between. This CDR3 region has 15 residues. Germline CDR1 reads MNHNS; CDR2 reads SASEGT.

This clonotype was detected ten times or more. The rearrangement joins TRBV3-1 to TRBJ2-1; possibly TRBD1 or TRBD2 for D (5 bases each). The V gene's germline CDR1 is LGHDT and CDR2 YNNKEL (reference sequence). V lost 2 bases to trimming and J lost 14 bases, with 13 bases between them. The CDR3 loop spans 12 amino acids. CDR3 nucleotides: TGTGCCAGCAGCCAAACCCGAGGGACGGAGTTCTTC. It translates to CASSQTRGTEFF.

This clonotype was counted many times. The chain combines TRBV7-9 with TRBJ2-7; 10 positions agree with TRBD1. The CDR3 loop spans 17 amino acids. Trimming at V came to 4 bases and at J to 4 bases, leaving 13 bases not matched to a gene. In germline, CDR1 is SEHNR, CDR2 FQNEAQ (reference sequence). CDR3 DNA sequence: TGTGCCAGCAGCTCGCCCATCAGACAGGGGGCTAGGTACGAGCAGTACTTC. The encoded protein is CASSSPIRQGARYEQYF. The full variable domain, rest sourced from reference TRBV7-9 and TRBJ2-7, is DTGVSQNPRHKITKRGQNVTFRCDPISEHNRLYWYRQTLGQGPEFLTYFQNEAQLEKSRLLSDRFSAERPKGSFSTLEIQRTEQGDSAMYLCASSSPIRQGARYEQYFGPGTRLTVT.

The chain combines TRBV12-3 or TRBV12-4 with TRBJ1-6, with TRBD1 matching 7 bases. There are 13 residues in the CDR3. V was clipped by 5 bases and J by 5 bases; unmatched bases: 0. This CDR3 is CASSTGDNSPLHF. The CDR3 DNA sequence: TGTGCCAGCAGTACAGGGGATAATTCACCCCTCCACTTT.

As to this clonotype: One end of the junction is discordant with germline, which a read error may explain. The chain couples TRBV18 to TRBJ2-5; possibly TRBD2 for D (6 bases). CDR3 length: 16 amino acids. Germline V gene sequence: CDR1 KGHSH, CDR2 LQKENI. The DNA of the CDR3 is TGTGCCAGCTCCCCACCGCGTGGGGGGAAACAAGAGACCCAGTACTTC. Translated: CASSPPRGGKQETQYF.

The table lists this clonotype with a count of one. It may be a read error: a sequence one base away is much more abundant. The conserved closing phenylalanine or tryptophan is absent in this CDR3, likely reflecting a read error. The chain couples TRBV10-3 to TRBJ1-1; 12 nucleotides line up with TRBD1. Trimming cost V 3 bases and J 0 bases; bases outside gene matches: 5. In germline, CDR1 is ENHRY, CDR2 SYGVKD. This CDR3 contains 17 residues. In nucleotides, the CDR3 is TGTGCCATCAGTGATTCCGGGACAGGGGGCATGAACACTGAAGCTTTCCTT. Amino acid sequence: CAISDSGTGGMNTEAFL.

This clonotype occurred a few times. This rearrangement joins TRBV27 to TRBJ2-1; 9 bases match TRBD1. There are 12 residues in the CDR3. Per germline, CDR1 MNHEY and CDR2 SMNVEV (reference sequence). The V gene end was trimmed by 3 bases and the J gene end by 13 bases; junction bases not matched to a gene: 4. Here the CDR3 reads CASSFPGQGQFF. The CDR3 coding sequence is TGTGCCAGCAGTTTCCCGGGACAGGGTCAGTTCTTC.

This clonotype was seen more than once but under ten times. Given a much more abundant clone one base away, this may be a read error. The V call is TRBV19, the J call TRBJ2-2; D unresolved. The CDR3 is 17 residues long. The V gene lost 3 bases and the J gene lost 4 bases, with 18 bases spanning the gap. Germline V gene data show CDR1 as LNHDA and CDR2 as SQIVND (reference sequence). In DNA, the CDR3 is TGTGCCAGTAGTATCGTTTACGGACCTTGGAGCACCGGGGAGCTGTTTTTT. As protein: CASSIVYGPWSTGELFF.

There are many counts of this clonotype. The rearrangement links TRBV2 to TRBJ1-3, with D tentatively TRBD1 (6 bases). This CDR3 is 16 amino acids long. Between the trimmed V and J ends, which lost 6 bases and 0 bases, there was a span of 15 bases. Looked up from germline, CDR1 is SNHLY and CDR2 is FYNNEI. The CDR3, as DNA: TGTGCCAGCAGCTCAATCCTGGACAGCTCTGGAAACACCATATATTTT. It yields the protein CASSSILDSSGNTIYF.

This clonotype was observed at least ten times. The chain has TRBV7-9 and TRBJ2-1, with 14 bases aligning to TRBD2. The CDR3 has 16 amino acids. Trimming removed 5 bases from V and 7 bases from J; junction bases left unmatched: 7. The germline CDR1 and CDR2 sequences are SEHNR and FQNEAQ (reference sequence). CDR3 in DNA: TGTGCCAGCAGCCCGAAGACTAGCGGGGGGGGAAATGAGCAGTTCTTC. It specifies CASSPKTSGGGNEQFF.

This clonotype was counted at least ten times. DNA of the CDR3: TGTGCCAGCAGTTTATTGGCGGACCGCTACGAGCAGTACTTC. The encoded protein is CASSLLADRYEQYF. V gene TRBV27 combines with J gene TRBJ2-7; D gene uncertain. Germline V lookup: CDR1 MNHEY, CDR2 SMNVEV (reference sequence). Trimming took 1 base from V and 3 from J, leaving 10 bases between them. This CDR3 has 14 residues.

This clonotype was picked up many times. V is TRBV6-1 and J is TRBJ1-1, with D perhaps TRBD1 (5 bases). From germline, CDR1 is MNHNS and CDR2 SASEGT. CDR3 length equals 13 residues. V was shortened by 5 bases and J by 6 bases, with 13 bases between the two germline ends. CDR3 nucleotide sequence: TGTGCCAGCAGTTCGGGACCGTGGGCTGAAGCTTTCTTT. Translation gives CASSSGPWAEAFF.

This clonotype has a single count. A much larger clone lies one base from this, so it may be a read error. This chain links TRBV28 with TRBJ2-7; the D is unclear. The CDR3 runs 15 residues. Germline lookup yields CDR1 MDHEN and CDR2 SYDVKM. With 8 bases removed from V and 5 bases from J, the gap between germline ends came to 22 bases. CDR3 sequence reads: CASPPESRRQDEQYF. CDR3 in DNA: TGTGCCAGCCCGCCGGAGAGCAGGAGACAAGACGAGCAGTACTTC.